The next 22 T cell receptor beta chains were all read from a single sample in a study of T cells after yellow fever vaccination. TCRdb fed the 5' RACE reads into MiXCR, producing one record per CDR3 protein. The sample contains 200,000 to 300,000 distinct CDR3 sequences, 6% to 8% of which appear only once. The specimen was CD4+ T cells sorted from PBMCs, collected on the day of the yellow fever booster vaccination. Source of these receptors: a man under 40 who received the YFV17D yellow fever vaccine.

This clonotype was picked up a small number of times. The V call is TRBV7-9, the J call TRBJ1-1; D call uncertain. Germline CDR1 is SEHNR and CDR2 is FQNEAQ (reference sequence). There are 15 residues in the CDR3. Deletions cut 5 bases from V and 0 bases from J, with 13 bases between. The CDR3 region is CASSITPGLNTEAFF. The CDR3, as DNA: TGTGCCAGCAGCATTACCCCTGGGTTGAACACTGAAGCTTTCTTT. Based on the CDR3 plus reference TRBV7-9 and TRBJ1-1, the full variable domain is DTGVSQNPRHKITKRGQNVTFRCDPISEHNRLYWYRQTLGQGPEFLTYFQNEAQLEKSRLLSDRFSAERPKGSFSTLEIQRTEQGDSAMYLCASSITPGLNTEAFFGQGTRLTVV.

Many counts were recorded for this clonotype. The CDR3 DNA reads as TGCGCCAGCAGTGCAACTAGCGGGAGTTCCAGGGAGACCCAGTACTTC. Its translation: CASSATSGSSRETQYF. The chain is built from TRBV10-2 and TRBJ2-5; the match to TRBD2 covers 11 bases. With 4 bases clipped from V and 5 bases from J, the junction kept 9 bases outside the gene matches. The germline CDR1 and CDR2 sequences are WSHSY and SAAADI. The length of the CDR3 is 16 residues.

This clonotype has ten or more counts. The chain couples TRBV20-1 to TRBJ2-3, with TRBD1 matching over 9 bases. V lost 8 bases, J lost 6 bases, and 27 bases stayed unmatched. The CDR3 is 19 residues long. CDR1 DFQATT and CDR2 SNEGSKA come from the germline V gene (reference sequence). The CDR3 region has the DNA TGCAGTACCCTAGTCCGGGACAGGGACTGGCGGGCGTTATCTGATACGCAGTATTTT. This codes for CSTLVRDRDWRALSDTQYF.

The J gene is TRBJ2-1, the V gene TRBV24-1; 10 bases line up with TRBD1. The CDR3 is 15 amino acids. V gave up 3 bases and J gave up 7 bases; unmatched junction bases: 5. Germline CDR1 and CDR2: KGHDR and SFDVKD. The CDR3 DNA sequence: TGTGCCACCAGTGATCGGGACAGGGGTACGAATGAGCAGTTCTTC. The encoded protein is CATSDRDRGTNEQFF.

This clonotype has more than one count but fewer than ten. The chain carries TRBV7-2 and TRBJ2-7; D possibly corresponds to TRBD2 (6 bases). Looked up from germline, CDR1 is SGHTA and CDR2 is FQGNSA. This CDR3 is 16 amino acids long. V was shortened by 2 bases and J by 2 bases, with 16 bases between the two germline ends. This CDR3 is CASSLRVQRAAYEQYF. The CDR3 DNA is TGTGCCAGCAGCTTAAGGGTCCAGCGGGCCGCCTACGAGCAGTACTTC.

The chain is built from TRBV5-1 and TRBJ2-1; D unresolved. Trimming removed 3 bases from V and 9 bases from J, with 10 bases in between. The CDR3 contains 12 residues. CDR1 and CDR2 from the germline V gene are SGHRS and YFSETQ. The CDR3 spells CASSSDWGEQFF. For the CDR3, the DNA is TGCGCCAGCAGCTCCGATTGGGGTGAGCAGTTCTTC.

This clonotype has more than one count but fewer than ten. The rearrangement links TRBV5-1 to TRBJ2-7; D remains ambiguous. This CDR3 region has 14 residues. Deletions cut 1 base from V and 0 bases from J, with 8 bases between. Germline V gene data show CDR1 as SGHRS and CDR2 as YFSETQ. The CDR3 loop reads CASSLLQSSYEQYF. CDR3 bases: TGCGCCAGCAGCTTGTTACAAAGCTCCTACGAGCAGTACTTC.

In its sample, this clonotype was seen a few times. V usage is TRBV9 and J usage is TRBJ2-3; 16 nucleotides agree with TRBD2. CDR3 size: 19 residues. Trimming cost V 0 bases and J 3 bases; bases outside gene matches: 7. Germline lookup yields CDR1 SGDLS and CDR2 YYNGEE. The CDR3 loop is CASSVGRGLAGGTTDTQYF. The CDR3, as DNA: TGTGCCAGCAGCGTAGGCAGGGGACTAGCGGGAGGGACTACAGATACGCAGTATTTT.

V gene TRBV6-1 combines with J gene TRBJ2-5, with a possible D match to TRBD2 (5 bases). The germline V gene encodes CDR1 MNHNS and CDR2 SASEGT. Trimming took off 6 bases at V and 5 bases at J, with 16 bases between the two ends. This CDR3 is built from 14 residues. The CDR3, as DNA: TGTGCCAGCAGAGAACGGGGTTTAGGGGAGACCCAGTACTTC. The encoded protein is CASRERGLGETQYF.

The V gene is TRBV20-1, the J gene TRBJ1-5; perhaps TRBD1 as D (5 bases). Germline CDR1 and CDR2: DFQATT and SNEGSKA (reference sequence). Trimming took off 1 base at V and 6 bases at J, with 10 bases between the two ends. CDR3 length: 13 residues. The CDR3 sequence: CSARGGEIQPQHF. CDR3 DNA: TGCAGTGCTAGAGGGGGGGAGATTCAGCCCCAGCATTTT.

This clonotype was seen many times. J is TRBJ1-2 and V is TRBV29-1, with 7 bases matching TRBD1. There are 13 residues in the CDR3. V was clipped by 3 bases and J by 3 bases; unmatched bases: 4. The germline gives CDR1 SQVTM, CDR2 ANQGSEA. The CDR3 region is CSVDTGVYYGYTF. Here the CDR3 DNA reads TGCAGCGTTGATACAGGGGTTTACTATGGCTACACCTTC.

This clonotype was observed at least ten times. The CDR3 coding sequence is TGTGCCAGCAGCTTGCCTAGCGGCAACACAGATACGCAGTATTTT. It is translated as CASSLPSGNTDTQYF. The V and J genes are TRBV5-5 and TRBJ2-3, with 7 bases fitting TRBD2. V lost 1 base and J lost 2; bases outside the gene matches: 4. This CDR3 spans 15 amino acids. Germline V CDR1 and CDR2: SGHKS, YYEKEE (reference sequence).

This clonotype was counted a few times. The rearrangement joins TRBV7-9 to TRBJ1-3; D ambiguous. The CDR3 runs to 15 residues. V dropped 7 bases and J dropped 0 bases, with 13 bases sitting between them. Per the germline V gene, CDR1 is SEHNR and CDR2 is FQNEAQ (reference sequence). The CDR3 sequence: CASIESLSSGNTIYF. The CDR3 DNA reads TGTGCCAGCATCGAATCCCTGAGCTCTGGAAACACCATATATTTT.

The chain joins TRBV5-1 to TRBJ2-3, with D possibly matching TRBD2 (7 bases). CDR3 size: 17 residues. V gave up 2 bases and J gave up 2 bases, with 18 bases separating them. CDR1 and CDR2 (germline): SGHRS, YFSETQ. The CDR3 sequence: CASSLLGSGTHTDTQYF. CDR3 nucleotide sequence: TGCGCCAGCAGCTTACTAGGGAGCGGGACACACACAGATACGCAGTATTTT.

The J gene is TRBJ1-1, the V gene TRBV18, with TRBD1 identical over 8 bases. After removal of 3 bases from V and 12 bases from J, the junction contained 9 bases not matched to a gene. The germline V gene encodes CDR1 KGHSH and CDR2 LQKENI. CDR3 length: 13 residues. CDR3 sequence: CASSPKGTGETFF. DNA of the CDR3: TGTGCCAGCTCACCGAAAGGGACAGGCGAAACTTTCTTT.

This clonotype was counted many times. The chain combines TRBV12-3 or TRBV12-4 with TRBJ2-7; D perhaps matches TRBD2 (6 bases). V shed 6 bases and J shed 3 bases, with 15 bases lying between them. The CDR3 has 14 residues. The CDR3, as DNA: TGTGCCAGCAGCCCGCGGGCGCGGGGCTACGAGCAGTACTTC. Its translation is CASSPRARGYEQYF.

V gene TRBV12-3 or TRBV12-4 combines with J gene TRBJ2-7; D uncertain. This CDR3 region has 13 residues. V was cut by 3 bases and J by 0 bases, with 6 bases left in between. This CDR3 is CASSFRVSYEQYF. In nucleotides, the CDR3 is TGTGCCAGCAGTTTTCGAGTCTCCTACGAGCAGTACTTC.

This clonotype was counted many times. The J gene is TRBJ2-1, the V gene TRBV5-4; TRBD2 matches 10 bases. Germline V lookup: CDR1 SGHNT, CDR2 YYREEE (reference sequence). V lost 0 bases, J lost 5 bases, and 2 bases stayed unmatched. The CDR3 spans 15 residues. CDR3 amino acids: CASSLGGLANNEQFF. CDR3 sequence (DNA): TGTGCCAGCAGCTTGGGGGGACTAGCGAACAATGAGCAGTTCTTC.

V gene TRBV3-1 combines with J gene TRBJ2-7; TRBD2 matches 9 bases. CDR3 length: 15 amino acids. Germline assignment: CDR1 LGHDT and CDR2 YNNKEL (reference sequence). V lost 6 bases to trimming and J lost 3 bases; unmatched junction nucleotides: 9. This chain's CDR3 is CASSFLSGSFYEQYF. The CDR3 DNA sequence: TGTGCCAGCAGTTTCCTTAGCGGGAGTTTCTACGAGCAGTACTTC.

This clonotype occurred a few times. Here the CDR3 reads CSGGRGSSGSYEQYF. CDR3 nucleotides: TGCAGCGGGGGGCGGGGATCTAGCGGGAGCTACGAGCAGTACTTC. This chain joins TRBV29-1 and TRBJ2-7; 10 bases match TRBD2. The ends lost 7 bases at V and 3 bases at J; junction bases unmatched: 12. The CDR3 consists of 15 residues. CDR1 and CDR2 from the germline V gene are SQVTM and ANQGSEA.

The V and J genes are TRBV3-1 and TRBJ2-5, with D possibly matching TRBD2 (5 bases). Trimming removed 2 bases from V and 5 bases from J, with 12 bases in between. Germline CDR1 LGHDT, CDR2 YNNKEL (reference sequence). The CDR3 consists of 14 residues. The CDR3 DNA follows: TGTGCCAGCAGCCAAAACCTAGCTGGGGAGACCCAGTACTTC. Its protein is CASSQNLAGETQYF.

This clonotype was counted a few times. The V and J genes are TRBV7-2 and TRBJ2-3; TRBD2 aligns across 7 bases. There are 15 residues in the CDR3. Germline V gene lookup returns CDR1 SGHTA and CDR2 FQGNSA. V shed 0 bases and J 3 bases; nucleotides not matched to a gene: 3. This chain's CDR3 is CASSLAPGGTDTQYF. The CDR3, as DNA: TGTGCCAGCAGCTTAGCCCCGGGAGGTACAGATACGCAGTATTTT.